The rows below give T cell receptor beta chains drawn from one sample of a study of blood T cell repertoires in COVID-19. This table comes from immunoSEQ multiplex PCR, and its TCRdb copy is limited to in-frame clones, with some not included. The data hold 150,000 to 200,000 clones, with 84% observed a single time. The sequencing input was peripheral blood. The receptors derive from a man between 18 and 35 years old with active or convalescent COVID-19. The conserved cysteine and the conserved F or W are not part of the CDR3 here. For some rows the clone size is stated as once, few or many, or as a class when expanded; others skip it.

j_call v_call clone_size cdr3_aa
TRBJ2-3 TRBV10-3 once AIRAGLAGGTQY
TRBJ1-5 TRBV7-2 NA ASSSQDGINQPQH
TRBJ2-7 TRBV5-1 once ASNHGSSIAREQY
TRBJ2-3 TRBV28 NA ASSLTGTGTDTQY
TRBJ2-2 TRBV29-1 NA SVRLTGELF
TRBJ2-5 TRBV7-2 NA ASSLATSGLGETQY
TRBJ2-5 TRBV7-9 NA ASSADRRLTQY
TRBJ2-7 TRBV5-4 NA ASSAGGTGGGSWDEQY
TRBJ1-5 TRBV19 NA ASSSTGTGYQPQH
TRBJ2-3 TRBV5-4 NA ASSLNALLAGGLDTQY
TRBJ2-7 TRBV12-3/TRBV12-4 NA ASSLTQNSEQY
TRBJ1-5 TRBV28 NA ASSFPTHQPQH
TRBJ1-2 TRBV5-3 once ARSRQNYPGQKEYNYGYT
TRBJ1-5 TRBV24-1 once ATSDPSSGPSNQPQH
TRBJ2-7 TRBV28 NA ASSSGTHYEQY
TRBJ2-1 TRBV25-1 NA ASRLGGDYNEQF
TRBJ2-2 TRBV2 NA ASSELQGDTGELF
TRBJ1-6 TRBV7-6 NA ASSLEGSYNSPLH
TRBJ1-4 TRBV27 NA ASSRGGAGEKLF
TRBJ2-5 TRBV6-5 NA ASSYSFRGQETQY
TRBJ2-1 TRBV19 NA ASSIAPGLPSNEQF
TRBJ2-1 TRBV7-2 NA ASSLNPPLAGGSEQF
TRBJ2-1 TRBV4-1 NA ASSQEQGNNEQF
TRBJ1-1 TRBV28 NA ASSLTGPRSEAF
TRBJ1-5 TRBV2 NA ASRMDPGIGNQPQH
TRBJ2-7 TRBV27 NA ASSLSTGVDEQY
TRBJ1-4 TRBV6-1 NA ASSGERGTAYRKLF
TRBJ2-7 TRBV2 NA ASSEVTGLAPGEQY
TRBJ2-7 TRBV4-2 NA ASSQTSEQY
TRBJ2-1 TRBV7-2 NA ASSLGPGTYNEQF
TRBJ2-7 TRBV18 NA ASSPTNYEQY
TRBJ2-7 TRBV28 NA ASSLPTGTGGDEQY
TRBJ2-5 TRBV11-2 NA ASSPKAQAETQY
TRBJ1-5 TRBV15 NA ATSRDLGDRGGNQPQH
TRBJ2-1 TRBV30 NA AWSGESSYNEQF
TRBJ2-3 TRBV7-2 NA ASSLDDTTDTQY
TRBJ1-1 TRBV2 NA ASSTPQGLMGVGTEAF
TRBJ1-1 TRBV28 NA ASKTGNTEAF
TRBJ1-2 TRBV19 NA ASSTLYGYT
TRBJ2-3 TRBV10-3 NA AIRRSSGGTDTQY
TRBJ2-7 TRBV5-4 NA ASRPGLAEGYEQY
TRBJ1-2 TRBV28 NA ASSPQPGTTYGYT
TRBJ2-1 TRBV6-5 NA ASSRFGEQF
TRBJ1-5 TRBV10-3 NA AISREDQPQH
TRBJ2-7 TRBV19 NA ASSSWTGRAEQY